A selection of T cell receptor beta chains follows, all from one sample in a study of blood T cell repertoires in COVID-19. Here immunoSEQ multiplex PCR was the method, and the copy in TCRdb shows in-frame clones only, minus some. The table lists approximately 440,000 clones, about 90% of them singletons. Sequenced input: PBMCs or T cells enriched from blood (not recorded which). The receptor source for this set is a man between 18 and 29 years old who had recovered from COVID-19. Each CDR3 is given with its conserved first and last residue.

v_call	j_call	cdr3_aa
TRBV19	TRBJ1-5	CASHPRDIGNQPQHF
TRBV2	TRBJ2-2	CASRGGPGELFF
TRBV3-1/TRBV3-2	TRBJ2-6	CASSHALGTGFFGANVLTF
TRBV6-1	TRBJ1-2	CASSEEVGGGYGYTF
TRBV14	TRBJ1-2	CASSQAEGGYTF
TRBV20-1	TRBJ2-1	CSASRDPSSYNEQFF
TRBV12-3/TRBV12-4	TRBJ2-7	CASSSSSYEQYF
TRBV4-1	TRBJ1-6	CASSQVGTGTGGSPLHF
TRBV9	TRBJ1-1	CASSVEPIMNTEAFF
TRBV5-1	TRBJ2-5	CASSVGGETQYF
TRBV7-9	TRBJ1-2	CASSAARTAAYGYTF
TRBV29-1	TRBJ2-3	CSVEAGGGTDTQYF
TRBV9	TRBJ2-3	CASAGGGTDTQYF
TRBV10-3	TRBJ1-3	CAISDLTGSSGNTIYF
TRBV5-8	TRBJ1-6	CASSRTGANSPLHF
TRBV12-3/TRBV12-4	TRBJ1-2	CASSPQGIYGYTF
TRBV5-1	TRBJ1-3	CASSLGGQEKGNTIYF
TRBV7-8	TRBJ1-1	CASSLEGLWDTEAFF
TRBV18	TRBJ2-7	CASSPEDRMSSYEQYF
TRBV9	TRBJ1-2	CASSPASRYGYTF
TRBV2	TRBJ2-3	CASSEAIGTSSETDTQYF
TRBV18	TRBJ1-6	CASSPYSGSRTLSYNSPLHF
TRBV6-5	TRBJ1-3	CASSIGTGNTIYF
TRBV18	TRBJ1-6	CASSPLSGVNSPLHF
TRBV7-2	TRBJ2-2	CASSLSTGDTGELFF
TRBV3-1/TRBV3-2	TRBJ1-2	CASSPYDRGLGGYTF
TRBV3-1/TRBV3-2	TRBJ1-6	CASEGRGGSPLHF
TRBV11-2	TRBJ2-7	CASSSSDRGTYEQYF
TRBV28	TRBJ2-5	CASSLRYRRETQYF
TRBV5-5	TRBJ1-5	CASSWEGSILEGLHF
TRBV27	TRBJ1-5	CASSLGGVGQPQHF
TRBV7-3	TRBJ2-1	CASSLIGLDSYNEQFF
TRBV29-1	TRBJ2-3	CSVAQNTDTQYF
TRBV6-5	TRBJ1-6	CASISKGVHNSPLHF
TRBV2	TRBJ1-5	CASSRQGANQPQHF
TRBV7-2	TRBJ2-7	CASSFMTASYEQYF
TRBV6-5	TRBJ1-2	CASWTGSMVYGYTF
TRBV6-5	TRBJ1-2	CASSPSRTGHGYTF
TRBV9	TRBJ1-2	CASSTSEGRPTF
TRBV7-2	TRBJ1-5	CASSSHRAQPQHF
TRBV5-5	TRBJ1-6	CASSFYRESYNSPLHF
TRBV6-1	TRBJ2-7	CASSGQGYQLSSYEQYF
TRBV5-1	TRBJ2-5	CASSLGSRETQYF
TRBV28	TRBJ2-6	CASTKQGSGANVLTF
TRBV15	TRBJ1-4	CATTTRKTTNEKLFF
TRBV4-1	TRBJ2-3	CASSHPALDSTSTDTQYF
TRBV15	TRBJ2-1	CATSSRGLAARNEQFF
TRBV7-9	TRBJ1-1	CASSPSGGFTEAFF
TRBV27	TRBJ1-2	CASSSGIPYGYTF
TRBV29-1	TRBJ1-3	CSVVTPGNTIYF